The rows below give T cell receptor beta chains drawn from one sample of a study of blood T cell repertoires in COVID-19. Clones were read by immunoSEQ multiplex PCR, and TCRdb kept only the in-frame ones, dropping some. This table has about 59,000 clones, more than 85% appearing once. Sequencing input: peripheral blood. These receptors all stem from a man aged 80 or over in a cohort sampled during active COVID-19. Both conserved end residues are part of each CDR3.

v_call cdr3_aa
TRBV7-2 CASSSRGHEKETQYF
TRBV10-3 CAIRPQSGKAEAFF
TRBV27 CASSLKQGETQYF
TRBV5-1 CASSTSRGAGSREQFF
TRBV5-1 CASSETGSSYNEQFF
TRBV9 CASSVGGTAHEAFF
TRBV5-4 CASSFASTSGQTQYF
TRBV27 CASSLLSGSQNTGELFF
TRBV6-4 CASSDNRTNSNQPQHF
TRBV29-1 CSVRQGPYEQYF
TRBV4-2 CASSQTGDTEAFF
TRBV9 CASSVDGAAYNSPLHF
TRBV19 CASSTGLQETQYF
TRBV19 CASSREGGQDASYEQYF
TRBV5-1 CASSLETGVHEQYF
TRBV3-1/TRBV3-2 CASSRGLAGPYNEQFF
TRBV9 CASSVGWRGGTDTQYF
TRBV19 CATRTGTSTDTQYF
TRBV11-2 CASSLSGLMNTGELFF
TRBV5-1 CASSPGTSPGTDTQYF
TRBV19 CASSIVVGDPYQPQHF
TRBV19 CASSPRENYSNQPQHF
TRBV7-2 CASSASFNQPQHF
TRBV7-2 CASSPGQGVYNEQFF
TRBV3-1/TRBV3-2 CASSQGRQGPHEQYF
TRBV30 CALKTGGNTEAFF
TRBV12-1 CASSWRDNSYEQYF
TRBV24-1 CATRDRITDTQYF
TRBV19 CASSSGGETQYF
TRBV6-6 CASSYMDRGPSYEQYF
TRBV6-1 CASSEADRGPYEQYF
TRBV7-7 CASSAIPTGGGYTF
TRBV18 CASSPQGASGANVLTF
TRBV7-7 CASGRELSYNEQFF
TRBV27 CASSLSDREGSPLHF
TRBV7-2 CASSLRPGGANTEAFF
TRBV5-1 CASSLVLAGGGTQYF